The clone carrying this TCR beta chain was seen many times. Its specificity is not known. This record belongs to a study of CD8 T cells in ankylosing spondylitis. Study-level findings and limits: Characteristic of ankylosing spondylitis blood, it appeared, was a TCR beta motif comprising about eight highly homologous variants. Researchers reportedly found disease-linked clones significantly enriched in matched ankylosing spondylitis synovial fluid.

The CDR3 extends over 12 amino acids. V shed 5 bases and J shed 6 bases, with 11 bases lying between them. Quantitative 5'-RACE with molecular barcodes was used to make the TCR beta libraries. From the 5' RACE reads, TCRdb called clonotypes with MiXCR, one entry per CDR3 protein. This sample carries 150,000 to 200,000 distinct CDR3 sequences, around 16% of them seen once, and the ten largest clones take approximately 8%. The chain employs TRBV12-3 or TRBV12-4 and TRBJ2-7, with D unclear. What was sequenced was blood, either unsorted or a sorted T cell fraction (not recorded which). The receptor was derived from a male donor with ankylosing spondylitis or in good health (not recorded which). The CDR3 sequence is CASSPLPVEQYF. The CDR3 DNA sequence: TGTGCCAGCAGTCCCTTGCCAGTCGAGCAGTACTTC.